This TCR beta chain was sequenced for a study of blood T cells in healthy people across ages. This clonotype came up a few times. Peripheral blood samples of 9.5 to 10 milliliters were drawn from each donor. The CDR3 is 16 amino acids. Germline V gives CDR1 SGHVS, CDR2 FQNEAQ. Germline trimming cut 3 bases from V and 0 bases from J; bases unmatched to any gene: 3. Next came a second PCR, run for about 7 to 12 cycles, which used a sample-barcoded 5' primer along with a J-beta primer mix. Every sample produced at least 3 million CDR3-containing paired-end reads. A single record per CDR3 protein comes from TCRdb applying MiXCR to the 5' RACE reads. The sample records hundreds of thousands of distinct CDR3 sequences, roughly 25% being singletons. These data were also filed under a second study, of T cells of mothers and their children. That work states: Donation came from three healthy Caucasian mothers together with their six children. Relative to unrelated pairs, biologically related mother-child dyads exhibited marginally greater, non-significant overlap.

The chain joins TRBV7-8 to TRBJ1-4; 8 bases line up with TRBD1. Specimen: blood. This TCR was recovered from a boy between 10 and 17 years old in good health. CDR3 region: CASSLRGQATNEKLFF. The CDR3 bases are TGTGCCAGCAGCTTGAGGGGACAGGCAACTAATGAAAAACTGTTTTTT.